The 13 T cell receptor beta chains given below trace back to one sample, sequenced in a study of blood T cell repertoires in COVID-19. TCRdb's copy holds only in-frame clones and misses some; the assay was immunoSEQ multiplex PCR. The repertoire holds under 300,000 clones, with roughly nine tenths as singletons. Sequenced input: peripheral blood. Receptors were obtained from a woman aged 40 to 49 who had recovered from COVID-19.

CDR3: CASSPPGQGAQYGELFF. The DNA for the CDR3 is TGTGCCAGCTCACCACCGGGACAGGGGGCGCAGTATGGGGAGCTGTTTTTT. The chain uses TRBV18 and TRBJ2-2; the match to TRBD1 covers 12 bases. Trimming at V came to 0 bases and at J to 8 bases, leaving 7 bases not matched to a gene. Per germline, CDR1 KGHSH and CDR2 LQKENI. This CDR3 has 17 residues.

The chain joins TRBV19 to TRBJ2-5; D uncertain. The V end lost 3 bases, the J end lost 3 bases, and 8 bases lay between the germline ends. The CDR3 has 13 amino acids. CDR1 and CDR2 from the germline V gene are LNHDA and SQIVND (reference sequence). The CDR3 DNA reads TGTGCCAGTAGTATCTGGCTAGAAGAGACCCAGTACTTC. This gives the protein CASSIWLEETQYF.

The V call is TRBV5-4, the J call TRBJ2-2, with TRBD1 identical over 9 bases. Germline trimming cut 2 bases from V and 5 bases from J; bases unmatched to any gene: 10. Germline CDR1 and CDR2: SGHNT and YYREEE (reference sequence). This CDR3 is 17 amino acids long. The CDR3 sequence: CASSFGTGQGRTGELFF. CDR3 bases: TGTGCCAGCAGCTTCGGTACGGGACAGGGCCGGACCGGGGAGCTGTTTTTT.

This clone turned up a few times. The chain recombines TRBV19 with TRBJ1-5; D not certain. Germline V gives CDR1 LNHDA, CDR2 SQIVND (reference sequence). CDR3 length equals 13 residues. The V end was cut by 0 bases, the J end by 5 bases, with 5 bases between. The CDR3 loop reads CASSIDSHQPQHF. The CDR3 DNA sequence: TGTGCCAGTAGTATAGACAGTCATCAGCCCCAGCATTTT.

V is TRBV7-8 and J is TRBJ1-5, with D possibly being TRBD1 (5 bases). This CDR3 is 15 amino acids long. Germline values: CDR1 SGHVS, CDR2 FQNEAQ. V lost 8 bases, J lost 5 bases, and 19 bases lay in between. The CDR3 sequence is CASQHWAGQDQPQHF. The CDR3 DNA reads as TGTGCCAGCCAACACTGGGCGGGGCAGGATCAGCCCCAGCATTTT.

The rearrangement links TRBV19 to TRBJ1-1; D perhaps matches TRBD1 (5 bases). CDR3 length: 17 residues. Germline V gene data show CDR1 as LNHDA and CDR2 as SQIVND (reference sequence). Trimming shortened V by 6 bases and J by 1 base, and 21 bases separated the two germline ends. CDR3 coding DNA: TGTGCCAGTAGCGACGGGGCCGGTTTGGGGGGGAACACTGAAGCTTTCTTT. This encodes CASSDGAGLGGNTEAFF. Using reference TRBV19 and TRBJ1-1 for the parts outside the CDR3, the full variable domain is DGGITQSPKYLFRKEGQNVTLSCEQNLNHDAMYWYRQDPGQGLRLIYYSQIVNDFQKGDIAEGYSVSREKKESFPLTVTSAQKNPTAFYLCASSDGAGLGGNTEAFFGQGTRLTVV.

The chain couples TRBV30 to TRBJ2-7, with a tentative D call TRBD2 (7 bases). V gave up 1 base and J gave up 0 bases, with 16 bases separating them. The CDR3 runs 16 residues. CDR1 is GTSNPN and CDR2 is SVGIG in the germline V gene (reference sequence). CDR3 nucleotide sequence: TGTGCCTGGAGTGACGGAGCGGGACACCCCTCCTACGAGCAGTACTTC. Translation gives CAWSDGAGHPSYEQYF.

The genes are TRBV3-1 (or the pseudogene TRBV3-2) and TRBJ2-5, with TRBD2 matching 11 bases. The CDR3 sequence is 16 residues long. CDR1 and CDR2 from the germline V gene are LGHDT and YNNKEL (reference sequence). V was pared by 1 base and J by 4 bases, with 5 bases of the junction left unmatched. The chain's CDR3 is CASSQGIAGGSETQYF. The CDR3 DNA sequence: TGTGCCAGCAGCCAAGGAATAGCGGGAGGGTCAGAGACCCAGTACTTC.

This clone was seen only a few times. The gene calls are TRBV5-6 and TRBJ2-2; 9 bases match TRBD2. Germline assignment: CDR1 SGHDT and CDR2 YYEEEE. CDR3 length: 16 residues. The J segment lost 4 bases and the V segment lost 0 bases, leaving 4 bases of the junction unmatched. CDR3 nucleotides: TGTGCCAGCAGCTTGGGGACTAGCGTGTTCACCGGGGAGCTGTTTTTT. Translated: CASSLGTSVFTGELFF.

This chain links TRBV28 with TRBJ2-4; D is unclear. CDR3 length equals 14 residues. V lost 10 bases and J lost 0, with 13 bases in between. Germline assignment: CDR1 MDHEN and CDR2 SYDVKM. In DNA, the CDR3 is TGTGCCACCCGAACCGGAGTAGCCAAAAACATTCAGTACTTC. As protein: CATRTGVAKNIQYF.

The V call is TRBV6-1, the J call TRBJ2-7, with D unclear. Germline loops: CDR1 MNHNS, CDR2 SASEGT. V was shortened by 0 bases and J by 3 bases, with 9 bases between the two germline ends. The length of the CDR3 is 14 residues. The CDR3 DNA reads as TGTGCCAGCAGTGAAGCGGCCCTTTTCTACGAGCAGTACTTC. As protein: CASSEAALFYEQYF.

The CDR3 DNA reads TGTGCCAGTAGTATAGCCCTAGGGGTAGCGGGCTACTACAATGAGCAGTTCTTC. Its protein product is CASSIALGVAGYYNEQFF. The J gene is TRBJ2-1, the V gene TRBV19; 7 positions match TRBD2. The J segment lost 3 bases and the V segment lost 1 base, leaving 12 bases of the junction unmatched. CDR1 is LNHDA, CDR2 SQIVND, per germline (reference sequence). This CDR3 region has 18 residues. Full variable domain (remainder filled in from reference TRBV19 and TRBJ2-1): DGGITQSPKYLFRKEGQNVTLSCEQNLNHDAMYWYRQDPGQGLRLIYYSQIVNDFQKGDIAEGYSVSREKKESFPLTVTSAQKNPTAFYLCASSIALGVAGYYNEQFFGPGTRLTVL.

The chain employs TRBV19 and TRBJ2-7, with D uncertain. The CDR3 is 14 residues long. Trimming took off 3 bases at V and 3 bases at J, with 12 bases between the two ends. Germline lookup yields CDR1 LNHDA and CDR2 SQIVND (reference sequence). CDR3 sequence (DNA): TGTGCCAGTAGTATTGGTAGTCCCTTCTACGAGCAGTACTTC. It specifies CASSIGSPFYEQYF. The full variable domain, with the rest looked up from reference TRBV19 and TRBJ2-7, is DGGITQSPKYLFRKEGQNVTLSCEQNLNHDAMYWYRQDPGQGLRLIYYSQIVNDFQKGDIAEGYSVSREKKESFPLTVTSAQKNPTAFYLCASSIGSPFYEQYFGPGTRLTVT.